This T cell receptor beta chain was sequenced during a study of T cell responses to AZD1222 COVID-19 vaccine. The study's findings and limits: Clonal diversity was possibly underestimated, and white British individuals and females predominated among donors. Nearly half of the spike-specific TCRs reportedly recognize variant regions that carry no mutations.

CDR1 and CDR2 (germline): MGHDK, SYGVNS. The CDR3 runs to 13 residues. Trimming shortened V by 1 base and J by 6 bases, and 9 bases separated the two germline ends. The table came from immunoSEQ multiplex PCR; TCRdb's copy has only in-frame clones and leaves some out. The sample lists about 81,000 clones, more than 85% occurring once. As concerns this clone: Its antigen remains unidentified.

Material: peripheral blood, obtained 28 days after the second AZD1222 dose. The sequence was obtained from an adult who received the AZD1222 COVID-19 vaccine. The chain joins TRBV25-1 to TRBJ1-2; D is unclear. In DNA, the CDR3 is TGTGCCAGCAGTGAATTAGCAGGTAATGGCTACACCTTC. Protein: CASSELAGNGYTF.